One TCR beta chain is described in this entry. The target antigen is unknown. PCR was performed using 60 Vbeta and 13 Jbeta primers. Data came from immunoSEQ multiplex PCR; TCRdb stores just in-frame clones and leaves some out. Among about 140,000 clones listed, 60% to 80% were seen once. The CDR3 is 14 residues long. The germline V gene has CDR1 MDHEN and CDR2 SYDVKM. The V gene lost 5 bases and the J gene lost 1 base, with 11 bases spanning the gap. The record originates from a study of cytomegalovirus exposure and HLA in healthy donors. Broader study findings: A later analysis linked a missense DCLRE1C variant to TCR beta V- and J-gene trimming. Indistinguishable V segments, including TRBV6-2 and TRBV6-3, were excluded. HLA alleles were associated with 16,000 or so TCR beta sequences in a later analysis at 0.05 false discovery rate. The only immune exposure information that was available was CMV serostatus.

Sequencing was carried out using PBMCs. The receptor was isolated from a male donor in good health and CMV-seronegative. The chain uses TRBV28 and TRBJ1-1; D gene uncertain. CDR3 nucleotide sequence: TGTGCCAGCAGTCCCCAAAAGAGGAACACTGAAGCTTTCTTT. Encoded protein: CASSPQKRNTEAFF.